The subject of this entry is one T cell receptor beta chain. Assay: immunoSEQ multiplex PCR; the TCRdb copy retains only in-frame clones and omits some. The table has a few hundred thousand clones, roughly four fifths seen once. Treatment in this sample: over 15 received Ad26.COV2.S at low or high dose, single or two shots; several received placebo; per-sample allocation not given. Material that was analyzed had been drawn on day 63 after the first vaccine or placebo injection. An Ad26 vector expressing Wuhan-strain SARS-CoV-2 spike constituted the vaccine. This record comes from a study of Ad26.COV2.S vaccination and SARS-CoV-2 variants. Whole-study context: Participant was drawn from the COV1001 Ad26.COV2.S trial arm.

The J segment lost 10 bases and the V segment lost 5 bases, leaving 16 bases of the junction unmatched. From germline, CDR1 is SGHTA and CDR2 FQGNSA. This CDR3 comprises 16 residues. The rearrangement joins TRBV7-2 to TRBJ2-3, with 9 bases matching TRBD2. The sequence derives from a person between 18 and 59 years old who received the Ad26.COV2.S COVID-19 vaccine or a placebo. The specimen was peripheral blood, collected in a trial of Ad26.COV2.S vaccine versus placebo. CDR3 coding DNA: TGTGCCAGCAGCCGCGACGGGGCGGGGGGGCAGCTGCCGCAGTATTTT. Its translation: CASSRDGAGGQLPQYF.